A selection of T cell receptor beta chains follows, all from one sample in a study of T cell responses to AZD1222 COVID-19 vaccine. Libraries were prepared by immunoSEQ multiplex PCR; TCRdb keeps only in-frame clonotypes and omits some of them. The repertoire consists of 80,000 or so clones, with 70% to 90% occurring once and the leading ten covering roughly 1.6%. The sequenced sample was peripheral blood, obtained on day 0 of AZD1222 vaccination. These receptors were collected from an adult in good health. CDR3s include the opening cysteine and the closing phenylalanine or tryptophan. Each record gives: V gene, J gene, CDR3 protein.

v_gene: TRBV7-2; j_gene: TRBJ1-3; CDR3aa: CASSLEAGGAAGNTIYF
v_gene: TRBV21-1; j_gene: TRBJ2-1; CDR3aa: CASSYWGGPPEQFF
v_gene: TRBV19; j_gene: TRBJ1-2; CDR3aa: CATLPSGATNYGYTF
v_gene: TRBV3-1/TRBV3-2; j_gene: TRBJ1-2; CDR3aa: CASSRDRGVFGYTF
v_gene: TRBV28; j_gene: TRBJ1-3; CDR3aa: CASKISGAHGNTIYF
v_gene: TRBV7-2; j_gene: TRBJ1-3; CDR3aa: CASSLGSASGNTIYF
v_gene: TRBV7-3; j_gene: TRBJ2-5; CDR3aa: CASSLSGSGSFQETQYF
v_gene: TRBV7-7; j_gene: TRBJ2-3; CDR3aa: CASSPGLAGADTQYF
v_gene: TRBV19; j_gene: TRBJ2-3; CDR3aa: CASSRQSRTDTQYF
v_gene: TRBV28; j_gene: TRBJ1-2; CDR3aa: CASSTPSDRLSYGYTF
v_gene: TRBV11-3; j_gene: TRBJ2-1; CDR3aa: CASSLGPLAGEEQFF
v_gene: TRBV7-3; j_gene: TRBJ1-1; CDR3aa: CASSLTGNTEAFF
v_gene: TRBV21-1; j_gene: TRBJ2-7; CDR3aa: CASIPTGAYSYEQYF
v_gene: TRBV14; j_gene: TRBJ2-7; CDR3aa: CASSQIQRTYEQYF
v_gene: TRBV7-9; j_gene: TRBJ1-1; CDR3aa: CASSPFDVNTEAFF
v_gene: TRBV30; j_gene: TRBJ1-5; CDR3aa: CAWSVDISNQPQHF
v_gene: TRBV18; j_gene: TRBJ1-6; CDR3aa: CASSPATVNSPLHF
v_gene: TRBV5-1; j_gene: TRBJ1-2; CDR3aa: CASSLEAGRGGYTF
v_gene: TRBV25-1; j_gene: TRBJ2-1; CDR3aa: CATSPGQGTSEQFF
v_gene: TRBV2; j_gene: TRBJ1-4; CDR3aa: CASSPGSGELEKLFF
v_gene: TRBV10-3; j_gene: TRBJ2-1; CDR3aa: CAISRTSGAYNEQFF
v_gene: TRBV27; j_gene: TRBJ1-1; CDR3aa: CASSLSQTTEAFF
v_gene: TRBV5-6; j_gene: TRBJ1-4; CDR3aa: CASSSYWGRGEKLFF
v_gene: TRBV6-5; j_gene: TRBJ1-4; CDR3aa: CASSYSVTNEKLFF
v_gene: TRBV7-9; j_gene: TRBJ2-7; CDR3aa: CASSLGSSATEQYF
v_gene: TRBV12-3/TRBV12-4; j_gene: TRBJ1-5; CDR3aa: CASSSDMNQPQHF
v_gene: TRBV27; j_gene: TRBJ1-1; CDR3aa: CASSPFRDYTEAFF
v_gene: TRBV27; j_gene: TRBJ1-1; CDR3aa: CASSLRGPVGTEAFF
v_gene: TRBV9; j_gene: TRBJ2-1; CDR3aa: CASSVRGLAGNEQFF
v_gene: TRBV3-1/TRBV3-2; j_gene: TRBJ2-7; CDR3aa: CASSLSGPSYEQYF
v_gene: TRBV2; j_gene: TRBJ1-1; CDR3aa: CASKEWGAPNTEAFF
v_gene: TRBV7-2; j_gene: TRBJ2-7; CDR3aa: CASSLGVGVAYEQYF
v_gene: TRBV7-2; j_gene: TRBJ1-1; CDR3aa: CASSLEGPPNTEAFF
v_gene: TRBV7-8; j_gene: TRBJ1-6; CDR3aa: CASSLRVESPLHF
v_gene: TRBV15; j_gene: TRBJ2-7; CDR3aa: CATSRDSGLSYEQYF
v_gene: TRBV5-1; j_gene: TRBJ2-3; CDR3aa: CASSGGDTQYF
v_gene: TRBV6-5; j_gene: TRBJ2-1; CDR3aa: CASSYGRGGNNEQFF
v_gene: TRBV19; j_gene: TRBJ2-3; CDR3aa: CASNTQGQGRDTQYF
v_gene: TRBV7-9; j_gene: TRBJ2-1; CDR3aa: CASSLRTSGNQFF
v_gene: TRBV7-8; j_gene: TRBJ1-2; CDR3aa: CASSSIEGGPYGYTF
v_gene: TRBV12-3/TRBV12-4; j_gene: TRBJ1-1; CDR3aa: CASTKENVNEAFF
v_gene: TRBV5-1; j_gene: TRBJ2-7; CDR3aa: CASRIQVEQYF
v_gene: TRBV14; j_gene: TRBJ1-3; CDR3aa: CASSPATGGNTIYF
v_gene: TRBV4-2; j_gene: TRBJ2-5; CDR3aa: CASSPLAGGPQETQYF
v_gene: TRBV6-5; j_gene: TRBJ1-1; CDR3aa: CASSRAGGTEAFF
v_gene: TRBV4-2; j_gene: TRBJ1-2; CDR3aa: CASSPPGPNYGYTF
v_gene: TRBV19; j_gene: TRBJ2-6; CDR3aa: CAGRRTDSSGANVLTF
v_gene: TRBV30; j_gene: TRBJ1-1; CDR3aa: CAWYRTGLSAEAFF
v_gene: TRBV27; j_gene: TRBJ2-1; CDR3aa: CASSGARGNEQFF
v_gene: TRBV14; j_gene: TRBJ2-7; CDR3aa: CASSHEWTSGVYEQYF
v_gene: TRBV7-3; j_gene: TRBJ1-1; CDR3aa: CASSLQGPVNTEAFF
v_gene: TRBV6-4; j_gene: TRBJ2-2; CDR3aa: CASSRQGSPTGELFF
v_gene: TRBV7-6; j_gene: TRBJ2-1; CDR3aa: CASSLDSRGSGGNEQFF
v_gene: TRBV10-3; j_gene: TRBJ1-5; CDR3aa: CAIRGDSNQPQHF
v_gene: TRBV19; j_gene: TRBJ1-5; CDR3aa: CASSIWAGNQPQHF
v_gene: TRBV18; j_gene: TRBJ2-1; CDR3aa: CASSPGATYNEQFF
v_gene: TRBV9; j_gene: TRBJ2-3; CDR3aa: CASSVDGRGLPDTQYF
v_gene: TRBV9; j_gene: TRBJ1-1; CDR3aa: CASSVSGTGRYGAFF
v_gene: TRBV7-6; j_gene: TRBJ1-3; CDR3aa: CASSLEYRATGNTIYF
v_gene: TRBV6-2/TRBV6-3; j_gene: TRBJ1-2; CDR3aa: CASSYSKKQTRSGRNGYTF